A selection of T cell receptor beta chains follows, all from one sample in a study of glioma-infiltrating T cells after dendritic cell vaccination. Sequencing used immunoSEQ multiplex PCR; TCRdb keeps in-frame clones, though not all of them. The table lists fewer than 25,000 clones, just under 90% of them singletons. The specimen comprised blood, sampled after dendritic cell vaccination. All receptors come from a human donor with glioblastoma. Each CDR3 is given with its conserved first and last residue. D genes are given only for firm matches. Some rows mark clone size as missing; the rest say once, few, many or name a class of expanded clone.

V gene	J gene	clone size	D gene	CDR3 protein	CDR3 DNA
TRBV7-9	TRBJ2-5	.	.	CASSLFQDGETQYF	TGTGCCAGCAGCTTATTCCAGGATGGCGAGACCCAGTACTTC
TRBV13	TRBJ1-2	.	.	CASLSERLNYGYTF	TGTGCCAGCCTGTCTGAGCGATTAAACTATGGCTACACCTTC
TRBV4-2	TRBJ2-2	.	TRBD1	CASSQPLGQANTGELFF	TGTGCCAGCAGCCAACCCTTGGGACAGGCCAACACCGGGGAGCTGTTTTTT
TRBV6-5	TRBJ1-1	.	.	CASIAGRTEAFF	TGTGCCAGCATAGCAGGGCGCACTGAAGCTTTCTTT
TRBV7-9	TRBJ2-1	few	TRBD1	CASSFFGTGTHNEQFF	TGTGCCAGCAGCTTTTTTGGGACAGGGACCCACAATGAGCAGTTCTTC
TRBV6-1	TRBJ2-7	.	TRBD1	CASFSDRGYYEQYF	TGTGCCAGCTTCTCGGACAGGGGGTACTACGAGCAGTACTTC
TRBV25-1	TRBJ1-2	.	TRBD1	CASSEQGARGYTF	TGTGCCAGCAGTGAACAGGGGGCGAGGGGCTACACCTTC
TRBV7-9	TRBJ1-6	once	TRBD1	CASSLGGTGDSPLHF	TGTGCCAGCAGCCTGGGGGGGACAGGGGACTCCCCCCTCCACTTT
TRBV6-1	TRBJ1-5	.	.	CASSAGSWVGQPQHF	TGTGCCAGCAGCGCAGGGTCTTGGGTAGGTCAGCCCCAGCATTTT
TRBV6-1	TRBJ1-1	.	.	CASRFNWGSGTEAFF	TGTGCCAGCAGATTCAACTGGGGCTCGGGCACTGAAGCTTTCTTT
TRBV10-3	TRBJ1-1	.	TRBD1	CAISEGTGGTEAFF	TGTGCCATCAGTGAAGGGACAGGGGGCACTGAAGCTTTCTTT
TRBV2	TRBJ1-1	.	TRBD1	CASRTGDRITAEAFF	TGTGCCAGCAGAACGGGGGACAGGATAACGGCTGAAGCTTTCTTT
TRBV2	TRBJ2-7	.	.	CATAPKTSTSEQYF	TGTGCCACCGCGCCTAAGACATCTACAAGCGAGCAGTACTTC
TRBV5-1	TRBJ1-4	.	.	CASTITGSDLNEKLFF	TGCGCCAGCACCATTACCGGGTCTGACCTTAATGAAAAACTGTTTTTT
TRBV10-1	TRBJ2-5	.	TRBD1	CASPLVDREETQYF	TGCGCCAGCCCGTTGGTCGACAGGGAAGAGACCCAGTACTTC
TRBV5-8	TRBJ2-2	.	.	CASSFGLLTGELFF	TGTGCCAGCAGCTTTGGACTCCTCACCGGGGAGCTGTTTTTT
TRBV2	TRBJ2-7	.	TRBD1	CASSGTGVYEQYF	TGTGCCAGCTCGGGGACAGGGGTTTACGAGCAGTACTTC
TRBV5-1	TRBJ2-2	few	TRBD1	CASSGTGGPPNTGELFF	TGCGCCAGCAGCGGGACAGGGGGGCCTCCGAACACCGGGGAGCTGTTTTTT
TRBV10-1	TRBJ2-3	.	.	CASTEEGGPTDTQYF	TGCGCCAGCACCGAGGAGGGGGGGCCAACAGATACGCAGTATTTT
TRBV6-5	TRBJ2-1	.	.	CASSFLASNEQFF	TGTGCCAGCAGTTTCCTAGCGTCCAATGAGCAGTTCTTC
TRBV27	TRBJ2-1	.	.	CASSPRDSGINNEQFF	TGTGCCAGCAGTCCAAGAGACAGTGGGATCAACAATGAGCAGTTCTTC
TRBV25-1	TRBJ1-5	.	.	CASSENGRARFQPQHF	TGTGCCAGCAGTGAAAACGGCAGGGCTCGTTTTCAGCCCCAGCATTTT
TRBV6-1	TRBJ2-2	.	.	CASSLVRPGELFF	TGTGCCAGCAGCCTCGTGCGGCCCGGGGAGCTGTTTTTT
TRBV18	TRBJ1-1	.	TRBD1	CASSPQGADTEAFF	TGTGCCAGCTCCCCCCAGGGGGCGGACACTGAAGCTTTCTTT
TRBV19	TRBJ2-2	.	TRBD1	CASSIIQGGTGARGTGELFF	TGTGCCAGTAGTATCATCCAGGGGGGGACAGGGGCTCGGGGCACCGGGGAGCTGTTTTTT
TRBV30	TRBJ2-5	once	TRBD2	CAWSTGTSGGRETQYF	TGTGCCTGGAGCACCGGGACTAGCGGGGGGAGGGAGACCCAGTACTTC
TRBV2	TRBJ2-5	few	TRBD2	CASSGLAGEKTQYF	TGTGCCAGCAGTGGGCTAGCGGGGGAAAAGACCCAGTACTTC
TRBV19	TRBJ2-7	few	.	CASSSGGRGNYEQYF	TGTGCCAGTAGTTCTGGCGGCAGGGGAAATTACGAGCAGTACTTC
TRBV2	TRBJ2-5	once	TRBD1	CASSAGRGSETQYF	TGTGCCAGCAGTGCGGGCAGGGGGTCAGAGACCCAGTACTTC
TRBV19	TRBJ2-1	.	.	CASIAVGGGNNEQFF	TGTGCCAGTATTGCCGTGGGCGGGGGCAACAATGAGCAGTTCTTC
TRBV5-1	TRBJ2-2	.	TRBD1	CASSFRDSTNTGELFF	TGCGCCAGCAGCTTCCGGGACAGCACGAACACCGGGGAGCTGTTTTTT
TRBV19	TRBJ1-5	.	TRBD1	CASSGDSVKPQHF	TGTGCCAGTAGTGGGGACAGTGTCAAGCCCCAGCATTTT
TRBV7-6	TRBJ1-2	.	.	CASSSPDLGGGYTF	TGTGCCAGCAGTTCACCCGACCTCGGGGGAGGCTACACCTTC
TRBV30	TRBJ2-2	.	.	CAWSVLQGAGELFF	TGTGCCTGGAGTGTACTTCAGGGTGCCGGGGAGCTGTTTTTT
TRBV6-6	TRBJ2-7	.	TRBD1	CASSYGTGGDYEQYF	TGTGCCAGCAGTTACGGGACAGGGGGGGACTACGAGCAGTACTTC
TRBV7-2	TRBJ1-3	.	.	CASVYSSGNTIYF	TGTGCCAGTGTATACAGCTCTGGAAACACCATATATTTT
TRBV15	TRBJ1-2	.	TRBD1	CATSRGQGVTLSGYTF	TGTGCCACCAGCAGAGGACAGGGAGTAACTCTTTCTGGCTACACCTTC
TRBV2	TRBJ2-2	.	.	CASRLDGRTGELFF	TGTGCCAGCAGGTTGGACGGGAGAACCGGGGAGCTGTTTTTT
TRBV4-1	TRBJ2-7	.	.	CASSQEGTYYEQYF	TGCGCCAGCAGCCAAGAGGGCACTTACTACGAGCAGTACTTC
TRBV11-2	TRBJ2-5	.	.	CASSYLAQETQYF	TGTGCCAGCAGCTACCTAGCCCAAGAGACCCAGTACTTC
TRBV4-1	TRBJ2-7	.	TRBD2	CASRVASGVSYEQYF	TGCGCCAGCAGGGTTGCTAGCGGGGTGTCCTACGAGCAGTACTTC
TRBV13	TRBJ2-2	.	.	CASSQTGPGTGELFF	TGTGCCAGCAGCCAGACAGGTCCGGGCACCGGGGAGCTGTTTTTT
TRBV19	TRBJ2-3	.	.	CASSIHTDTQYF	TGTGCCAGTAGTATACACACAGATACGCAGTATTTT
TRBV19	TRBJ1-5	.	.	CASSEPTQPQHF	TGTGCCAGTAGTGAGCCTACTCAGCCCCAGCATTTT
TRBV2	TRBJ1-5	.	.	CASSEGQINQPQHF	TGTGCCAGCAGTGAAGGGCAAATCAATCAGCCCCAGCATTTT
TRBV6-1	TRBJ2-7	.	.	CASSRGPNYEQYF	TGTGCCAGCAGTCGGGGTCCGAACTACGAGCAGTACTTC
TRBV5-1	TRBJ2-1	.	TRBD2	CASDPSGGGGQFF	TGCGCCAGCGACCCATCCGGCGGGGGAGGTCAGTTCTTC